The T cell receptor (beta chain) under discussion was sequenced for a study of blood T cells in healthy people across ages. Study-wide findings and caveats: The study regarded diversity estimates from one million T cells as underestimates. TCR beta diversity, measured per million T cells, fell in a roughly linear way with age.

Then a second PCR, running roughly 6 to 11 cycles, was carried out with a sample-barcoded 5' primer and a J-beta primer mix. One entry per CDR3 protein results from TCRdb running MiXCR on the 5' RACE reads. The sample consists of 650,000 to 900,000 distinct CDR3 sequences, around 68% of them appearing once. Every donor provided around 9.5 milliliters of peripheral blood. Per sample, a minimum of 7 million PBMCs were isolated. As concerns this clonotype: Antigen: not known.

Germline values: CDR1 SNHLY, CDR2 FYNNEI. This CDR3 region has 12 residues. Trimming left V 5 bases short and J 5 bases short, with 9 bases between. The sample consisted of blood. This sequence was found in a young man in good health. This chain uses TRBV2 with TRBJ1-1; D not resolved. CDR3 in DNA: TGTGCCAGCAGTCCCCCCGTGACTGAAGCTTTCTTT. Amino acid sequence: CASSPPVTEAFF. Combining the CDR3 with reference TRBV2 and TRBJ1-1 gives the whole variable domain EPEVTQTPSHQVTQMGQEVILRCVPISNHLYFYWYRQILGQKVEFLVSFYNNEISEKSEIFDDQFSVERPDGSNFTLKIRSTKLEDSAMYFCASSPPVTEAFFGQGTRLTVV.